This TCR beta chain comes out of a study of T cell clonotyping in hematopoietic cell transplantation. The overall study: Cytoreduction preceded collection of pretransplant recipient samples. General study points: Pathologically expanded recipient clonotypes increased progressively from day 30 to day 180 as diversity fell. CD4 and CD8 repertoire contributions could not be separated without sorting.

About this clone itself: Its antigen is unidentified.

Time point described: recipient sample about 28 days before transplant, after cytoreduction. Libraries were prepared by immunoSEQ multiplex PCR; TCRdb keeps only in-frame clonotypes and omits some of them. The repertoire holds several thousand clones, with approximately 79% as singletons. The CDR3 length is 16 residues. J was trimmed by 6 bases and V by 3 bases; bases with no gene match: 12. Germline V lookup: CDR1 GTSNPN, CDR2 SVGIG (reference sequence). The V gene is TRBV30, the J gene TRBJ2-1; 9 bases align to TRBD1. This specimen was peripheral blood mononuclear cells, taken before stem cell transplant. The TCR originated in a man aged 55 to 70 with acute myeloid leukemia. Some clones in this sample may be carry-over from other donors' samples. This CDR3 is CAWSPASGQGSNEQFF. The CDR3 DNA follows: TGTGCCTGGAGCCCCGCCAGTGGACAGGGGTCCAATGAGCAGTTCTTC.